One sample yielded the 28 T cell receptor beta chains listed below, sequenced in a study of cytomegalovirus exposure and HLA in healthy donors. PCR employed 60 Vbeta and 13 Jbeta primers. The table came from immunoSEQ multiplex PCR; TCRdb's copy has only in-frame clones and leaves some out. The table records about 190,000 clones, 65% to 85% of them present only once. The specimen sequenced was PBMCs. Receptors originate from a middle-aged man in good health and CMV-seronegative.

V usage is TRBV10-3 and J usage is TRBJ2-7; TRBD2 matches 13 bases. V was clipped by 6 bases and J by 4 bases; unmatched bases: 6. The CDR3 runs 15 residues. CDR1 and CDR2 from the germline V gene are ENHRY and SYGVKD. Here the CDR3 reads CAIRGLAGEIYEQYF. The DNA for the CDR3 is TGTGCCATCAGAGGACTAGCGGGGGAGATTTACGAGCAGTACTTC.

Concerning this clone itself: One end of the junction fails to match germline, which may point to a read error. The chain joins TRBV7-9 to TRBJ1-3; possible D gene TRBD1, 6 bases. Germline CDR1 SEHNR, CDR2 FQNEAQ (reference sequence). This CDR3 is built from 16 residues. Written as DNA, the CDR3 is TGTTCCAGCAGCTTAGATACAGGGCTCTACGGAAACACCATATATTTT. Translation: CSSSLDTGLYGNTIYF.

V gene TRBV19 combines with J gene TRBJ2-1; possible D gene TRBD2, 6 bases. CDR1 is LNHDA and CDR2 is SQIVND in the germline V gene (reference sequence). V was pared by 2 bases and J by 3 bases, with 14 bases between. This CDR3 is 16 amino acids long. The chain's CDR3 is CASSISSWDFYNEQFF. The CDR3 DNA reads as TGTGCCAGTAGTATATCGTCCTGGGACTTCTACAATGAGCAGTTCTTC.

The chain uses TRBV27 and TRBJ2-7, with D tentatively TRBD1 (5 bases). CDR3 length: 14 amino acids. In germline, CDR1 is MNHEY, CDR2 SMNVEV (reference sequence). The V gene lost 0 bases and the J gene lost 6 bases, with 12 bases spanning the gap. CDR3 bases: TGTGCCAGCAGTTTATCACCAAGGGGTCGCGAGCAGTACTTC. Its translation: CASSLSPRGREQYF.

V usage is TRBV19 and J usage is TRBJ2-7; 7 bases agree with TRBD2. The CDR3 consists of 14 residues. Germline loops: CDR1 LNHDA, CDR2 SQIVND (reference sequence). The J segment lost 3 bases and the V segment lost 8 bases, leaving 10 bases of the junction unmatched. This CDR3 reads CASGTNLDRYEQYF. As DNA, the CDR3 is TGTGCCAGTGGGACTAATTTGGATCGCTACGAGCAGTACTTC.

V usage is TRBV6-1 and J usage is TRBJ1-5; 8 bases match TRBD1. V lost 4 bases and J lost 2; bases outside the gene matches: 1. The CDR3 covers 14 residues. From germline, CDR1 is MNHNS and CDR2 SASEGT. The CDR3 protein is CASSVTGGNQPQHF. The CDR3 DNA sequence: TGTGCCAGCAGTGTGACAGGGGGCAATCAGCCCCAGCATTTT.

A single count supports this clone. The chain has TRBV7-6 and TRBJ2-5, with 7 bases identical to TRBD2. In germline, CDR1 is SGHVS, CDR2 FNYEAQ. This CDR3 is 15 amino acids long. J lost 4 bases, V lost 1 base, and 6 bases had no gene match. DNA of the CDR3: TGTGCCAGCAGCTTAGGTGGGGGGGTCTCAGAGACCCAGTACTTC. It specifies CASSLGGGVSETQYF.

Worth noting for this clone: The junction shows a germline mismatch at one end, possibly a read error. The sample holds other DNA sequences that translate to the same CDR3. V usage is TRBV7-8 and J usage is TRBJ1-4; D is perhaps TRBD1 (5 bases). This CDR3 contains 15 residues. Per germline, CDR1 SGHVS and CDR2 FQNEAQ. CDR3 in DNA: TGTGCCAGCAGCTTACGGGCCAGGGAAAATGAAAAGCTGTTTTTT. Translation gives CASSLRARENEKLFF.

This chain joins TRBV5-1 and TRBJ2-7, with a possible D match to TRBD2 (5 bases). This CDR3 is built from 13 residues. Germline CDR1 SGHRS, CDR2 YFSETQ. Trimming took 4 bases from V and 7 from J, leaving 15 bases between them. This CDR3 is CASSPWSGGEQYF. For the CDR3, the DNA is TGCGCCAGCAGCCCCTGGTCAGGCGGGGAGCAGTACTTC.

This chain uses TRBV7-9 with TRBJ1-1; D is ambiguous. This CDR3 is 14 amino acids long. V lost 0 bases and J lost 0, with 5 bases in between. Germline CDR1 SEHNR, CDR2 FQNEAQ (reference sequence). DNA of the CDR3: TGTGCCAGCAGCTTAGCGGCGGTGAACACTGAAGCTTTCTTT. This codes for CASSLAAVNTEAFF.

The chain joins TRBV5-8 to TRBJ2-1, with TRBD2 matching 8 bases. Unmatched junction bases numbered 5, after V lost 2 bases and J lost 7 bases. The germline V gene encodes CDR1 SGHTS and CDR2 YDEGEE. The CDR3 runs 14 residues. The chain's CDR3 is CASSFRGGGNEQFF. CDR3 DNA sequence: TGTGCCAGCAGCTTCCGGGGGGGCGGAAATGAGCAGTTCTTC.

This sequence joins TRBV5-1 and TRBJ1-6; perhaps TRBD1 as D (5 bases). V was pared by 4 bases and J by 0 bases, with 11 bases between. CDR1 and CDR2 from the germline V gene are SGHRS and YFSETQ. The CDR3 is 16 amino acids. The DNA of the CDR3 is TGCGCCAGCAGCCGGGGGGGGATCTCCTATAATTCACCCCTCCACTTT. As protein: CASSRGGISYNSPLHF.

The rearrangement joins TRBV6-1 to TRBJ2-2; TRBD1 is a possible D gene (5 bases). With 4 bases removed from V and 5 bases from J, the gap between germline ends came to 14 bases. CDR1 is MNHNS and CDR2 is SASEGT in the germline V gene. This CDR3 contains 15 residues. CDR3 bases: TGTGCCAGCAGTGCCCGACAGCCACTTACCGGGGAGCTGTTTTTT. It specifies CASSARQPLTGELFF.

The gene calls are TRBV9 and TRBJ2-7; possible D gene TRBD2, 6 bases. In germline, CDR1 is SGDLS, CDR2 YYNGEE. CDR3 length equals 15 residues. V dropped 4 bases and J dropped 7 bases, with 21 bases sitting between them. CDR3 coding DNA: TGTGCCAGCAGCCCGACCGGGACTTTTAACGCGGAGCAGTACTTC. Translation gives CASSPTGTFNAEQYF. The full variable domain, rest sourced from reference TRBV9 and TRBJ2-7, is DSGVTQTPKHLITATGQRVTLRCSPRSGDLSVYWYQQSLDQGLQFLIQYYNGEERAKGNILERFSAQQFPDLHSELNLSSLELGDSALYFCASSPTGTFNAEQYFGPGTRLTVT.

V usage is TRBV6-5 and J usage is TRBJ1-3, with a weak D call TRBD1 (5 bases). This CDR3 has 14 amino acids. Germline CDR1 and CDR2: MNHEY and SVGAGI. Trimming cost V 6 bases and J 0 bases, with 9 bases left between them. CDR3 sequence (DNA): TGTGCCAGCAGAGGGGATTTCTCTGGAAACACCATATATTTT. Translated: CASRGDFSGNTIYF.

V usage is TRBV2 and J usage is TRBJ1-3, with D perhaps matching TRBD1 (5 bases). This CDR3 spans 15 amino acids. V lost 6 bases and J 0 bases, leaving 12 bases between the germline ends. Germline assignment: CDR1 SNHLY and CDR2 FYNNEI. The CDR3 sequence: CASRTDSSSGNTIYF. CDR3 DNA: TGTGCCAGCAGGACTGACAGCTCCTCTGGAAACACCATATATTTT.

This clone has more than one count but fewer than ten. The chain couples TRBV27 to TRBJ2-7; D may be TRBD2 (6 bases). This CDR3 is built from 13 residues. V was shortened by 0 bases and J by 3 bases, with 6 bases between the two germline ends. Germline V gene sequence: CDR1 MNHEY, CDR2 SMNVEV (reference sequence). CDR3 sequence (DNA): TGTGCCAGCAGTTTATCGGGGGGCTACGAGCAGTACTTC. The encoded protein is CASSLSGGYEQYF.

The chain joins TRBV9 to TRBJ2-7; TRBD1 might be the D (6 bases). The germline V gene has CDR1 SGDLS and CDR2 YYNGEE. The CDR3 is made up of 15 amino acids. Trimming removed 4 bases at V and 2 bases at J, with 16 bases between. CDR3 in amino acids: CASSPQDSFAYEQYF. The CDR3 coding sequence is TGTGCCAGCAGCCCCCAGGACAGTTTTGCCTACGAGCAGTACTTC.

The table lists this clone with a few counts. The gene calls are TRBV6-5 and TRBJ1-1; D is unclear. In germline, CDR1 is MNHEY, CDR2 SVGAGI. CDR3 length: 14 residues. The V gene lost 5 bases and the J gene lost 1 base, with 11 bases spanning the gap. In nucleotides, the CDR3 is TGTGCCAGCAGTGTCGAGGTCGGGAACACTGAAGCTTTCTTT. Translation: CASSVEVGNTEAFF.

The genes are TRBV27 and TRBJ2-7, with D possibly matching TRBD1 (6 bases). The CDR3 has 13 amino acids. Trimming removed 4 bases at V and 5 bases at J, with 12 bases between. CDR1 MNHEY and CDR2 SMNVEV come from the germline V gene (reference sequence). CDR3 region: CASSSRQVNEQYF. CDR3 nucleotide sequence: TGTGCCAGCAGTTCGAGACAGGTTAACGAGCAGTACTTC.

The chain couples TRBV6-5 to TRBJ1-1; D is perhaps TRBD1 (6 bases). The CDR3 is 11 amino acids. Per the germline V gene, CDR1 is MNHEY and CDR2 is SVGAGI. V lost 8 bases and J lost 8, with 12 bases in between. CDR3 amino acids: CASSRGGEAFF. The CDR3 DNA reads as TGTGCCAGCTCGAGGGGGGGAGAAGCTTTCTTT.

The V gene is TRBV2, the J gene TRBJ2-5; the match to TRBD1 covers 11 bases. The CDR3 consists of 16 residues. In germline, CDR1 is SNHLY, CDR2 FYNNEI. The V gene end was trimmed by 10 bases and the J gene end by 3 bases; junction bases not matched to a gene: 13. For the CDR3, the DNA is TGTGCCACCTTCTATCCGGGGGACAGGGGGGAAGAGACCCAGTACTTC. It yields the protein CATFYPGDRGEETQYF.

CDR3 region: CASSPGQGAGELFF. CDR3 in DNA: TGTGCCAGCTCACCAGGACAGGGGGCCGGGGAGCTGTTTTTT. V is TRBV18 and J is TRBJ2-2; TRBD1 matches at 10 bases. The CDR3 covers 14 residues. Trimming at V came to 2 bases and at J to 6 bases, leaving 0 bases not matched to a gene. Germline-derived CDR1 and CDR2 are KGHSH and LQKENI.

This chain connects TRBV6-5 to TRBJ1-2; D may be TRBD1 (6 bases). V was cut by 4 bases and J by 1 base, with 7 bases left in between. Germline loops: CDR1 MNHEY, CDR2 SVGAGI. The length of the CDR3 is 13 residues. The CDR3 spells CASSLDSNYGYTF. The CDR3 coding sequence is TGTGCCAGCAGTTTGGACAGTAACTATGGCTACACCTTC.

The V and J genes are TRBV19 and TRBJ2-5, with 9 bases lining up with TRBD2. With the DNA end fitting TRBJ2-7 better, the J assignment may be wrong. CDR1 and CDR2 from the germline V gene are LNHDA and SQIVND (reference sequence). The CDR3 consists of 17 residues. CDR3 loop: CASSPTPRERGVYEQYF. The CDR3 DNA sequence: TGTGCCAGTAGTCCAACCCCCAGGGAGCGGGGGGTTTACGAGCAGTACTTC.

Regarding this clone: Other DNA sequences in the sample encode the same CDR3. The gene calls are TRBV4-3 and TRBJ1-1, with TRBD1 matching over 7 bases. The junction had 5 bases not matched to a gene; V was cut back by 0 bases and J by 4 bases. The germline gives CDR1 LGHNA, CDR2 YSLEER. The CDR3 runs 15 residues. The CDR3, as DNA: TGCGCCAGCAGCCAAGAACCCAGGGGGAGCACTGAAGCTTTCTTT. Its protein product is CASSQEPRGSTEAFF.

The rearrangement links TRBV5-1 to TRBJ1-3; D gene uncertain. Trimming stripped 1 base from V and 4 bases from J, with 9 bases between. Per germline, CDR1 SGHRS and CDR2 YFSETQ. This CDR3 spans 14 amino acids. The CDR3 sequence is CASSLSSRGNTIYF. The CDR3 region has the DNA TGCGCCAGCAGCTTGAGTTCGCGGGGAAACACCATATATTTT.

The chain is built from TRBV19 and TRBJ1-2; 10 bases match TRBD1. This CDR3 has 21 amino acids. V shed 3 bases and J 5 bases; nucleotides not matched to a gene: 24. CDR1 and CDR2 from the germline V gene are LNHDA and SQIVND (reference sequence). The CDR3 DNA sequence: TGTGCCAGTAGTATCTACCCCGGGACAGGGGACACCCTAGAGATTCGGTATGGCTACACCTTC. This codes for CASSIYPGTGDTLEIRYGYTF.